This T cell receptor (beta chain) emerged from a study of STAT5B mutations in CD4+ large granular lymphocyte leukemia. Notes on the study in general: 8/27 top patient clones versus 2/35 control clones were TRBV06-family.

The J segment lost 8 bases and the V segment lost 0 bases, leaving 11 bases of the junction unmatched. There are 17 residues in the CDR3. Germline V gene data show CDR1 as ENHRY and CDR2 as SYGVKD. Turning to this clone: Its antigen is as yet unknown.

Generated by immunoSEQ multiplex PCR, the TCRdb table keeps only in-frame clones and is missing some. The table records nearly 30,000 clones, 70% to 85% of them present only once. Sequenced sample: CD4+ T cells from blood buffy coats. The source is a human donor in good health. The chain links TRBV10-3 to TRBJ2-1, with 9 bases lining up with TRBD2. In nucleotides, the CDR3 is TGTGCCATCAGTGAGTCTCTAGGGCGGGGGGGAGGAGATGAGCAGTTCTTC. It yields the protein CAISESLGRGGGDEQFF.